A single sample is the source of the 25 T cell receptor beta chains below, sequenced in a study of blood T cell repertoires in COVID-19. The method was immunoSEQ multiplex PCR; TCRdb's version includes in-frame clones alone and lacks a portion of them. The sample lists approximately 230,000 clones, about nine tenths seen once, with 1.9% in the top ten. The specimen sequenced was PBMCs or T cells enriched from blood (not recorded which). The receptor source for this set is a woman aged 18-30 years who had recovered from COVID-19.

The gene calls are TRBV12-3 or TRBV12-4 and TRBJ1-2; no reliable D call. The CDR3 is 12 residues long. V was shortened by 4 bases and J by 4 bases, with 7 bases between the two germline ends. Here the CDR3 reads CASSYNGYGYTF. CDR3 sequence (DNA): TGTGCCAGCAGTTATAACGGCTATGGCTACACCTTC.

As for this clone: Different DNA sequences within this sample yield the same CDR3. This rearrangement joins TRBV19 to TRBJ1-2; weak D call: TRBD1 (5 bases). CDR3 length: 13 amino acids. Germline values: CDR1 LNHDA, CDR2 SQIVND (reference sequence). V was shortened by 3 bases and J by 2 bases, with 7 bases between the two germline ends. This chain's CDR3 is CASSIRGNYGYTF. For the CDR3, the DNA is TGTGCCAGTAGTATTAGGGGAAACTATGGCTACACCTTC.

This clone was counted between two and nine times. Here the CDR3 reads CASSQGRTIDGYTF. As DNA, the CDR3 is TGCGCCAGCAGCCAAGGGAGGACGATCGATGGCTACACCTTC. This chain connects TRBV4-3 to TRBJ1-2; D is unclear. Trimming pared 1 base from V and 6 bases from J, leaving 12 bases between. CDR1 LGHNA and CDR2 YSLEER come from the germline V gene. The CDR3 sequence is 14 residues long.

In its sample, this clone was seen once. The chain joins TRBV2 to TRBJ1-5; D is possibly TRBD1 (5 bases). The CDR3 has 15 amino acids. Germline V CDR1 and CDR2: SNHLY, FYNNEI. Trimming removed 5 bases at V and 6 bases at J, with 17 bases between. The DNA for the CDR3 is TGTGCCAGCAGTTTGACCGGGACTTCGCTTCAGCCCCAGCATTTT. This translates into CASSLTGTSLQPQHF.

The chain employs TRBV11-2 and TRBJ2-7, with D maybe TRBD2 (6 bases). CDR1 and CDR2 from the germline V gene are SGHAT and FQNNGV. The V end was cut by 5 bases, the J end by 3 bases, with 11 bases between. The CDR3 is 13 amino acids. The CDR3 sequence is CASSQGTDYEQYF. DNA for the CDR3: TGTGCCAGCAGCCAAGGGACTGACTACGAGCAGTACTTC.

DNA of the CDR3: TGTGCCAGCAGCCGGCCCGGGACACTAGGCTACACCTTC. This translates into CASSRPGTLGYTF. The chain combines TRBV5-6 with TRBJ1-2, with D tentatively TRBD1 (6 bases). The V end lost 4 bases, the J end lost 8 bases, and 15 bases lay between the germline ends. This CDR3 has 13 amino acids. From germline, CDR1 is SGHDT and CDR2 YYEEEE.

This chain uses TRBV4-3 with TRBJ1-5; the match to TRBD1 covers 8 bases. Unmatched junction bases numbered 11, after V lost 1 base and J lost 0 bases. CDR1 LGHNA and CDR2 YSLEER come from the germline V gene. CDR3 size: 19 residues. CDR3 coding DNA: TGCGCCAGCAGCCAAGCTCGAGGGGACAGGCTCCTTAGCAATCAGCCCCAGCATTTT. Translating it yields CASSQARGDRLLSNQPQHF.

J is TRBJ1-2 and V is TRBV6-5; tentative D call: TRBD1 (6 bases). Per the germline V gene, CDR1 is MNHEY and CDR2 is SVGAGI. This CDR3 has 15 residues. With 4 bases removed from V and 2 bases from J, the gap between germline ends came to 14 bases. Written as DNA, the CDR3 is TGTGCCAGCAGTTGGGCTCCGACAGGAAACTATGGCTACACCTTC. This gives the protein CASSWAPTGNYGYTF.

The rearrangement joins TRBV7-6 to TRBJ1-3, with 7 bases lining up with TRBD1. Germline V CDR1 and CDR2: SGHVS, FNYEAQ. J lost 0 bases, V lost 5 bases, and 7 bases had no gene match. The CDR3 is made up of 16 amino acids. CDR3 DNA: TGTGCCAGCAGCCACGGGGGACAGACCTCTGGAAACACCATATATTTT. This sequence encodes CASSHGGQTSGNTIYF.

V gene TRBV7-9 combines with J gene TRBJ1-6; possible D gene TRBD1, 5 bases. V was clipped by 5 bases and J by 7 bases, with 15 bases between them. Germline lookup yields CDR1 SEHNR and CDR2 FQNEAQ (reference sequence). The CDR3 runs 15 residues. The DNA of the CDR3 is TGTGCCAGCAGCATACAGGTGGATGGGAATTCACCCCTCCACTTT. This sequence encodes CASSIQVDGNSPLHF.

The chain combines TRBV7-2 with TRBJ1-1; D perhaps matches TRBD1 (6 bases). The germline CDR1 and CDR2 sequences are SGHTA and FQGNSA. The CDR3 has 15 amino acids. The V gene lost 1 base and the J gene lost 8 bases, with 17 bases spanning the gap. CDR3 in amino acids: CASSLEPYRDPEAFF. The CDR3 coding sequence is TGTGCCAGCAGCTTAGAGCCCTACAGGGATCCCGAAGCTTTCTTT.

This clone was seen a single time. The genes are TRBV7-9 and TRBJ1-1; perhaps TRBD1 as D (6 bases). V was shortened by 5 bases and J by 11 bases, with 24 bases between the two germline ends. This CDR3 has 15 residues. Germline loops: CDR1 SEHNR, CDR2 FQNEAQ (reference sequence). The CDR3 DNA sequence: TGTGCCAGCAGCCTCCCAAACCTTCCGGGACAAGAGGCTTTCTTT. Translation gives CASSLPNLPGQEAFF.

The chain carries TRBV27 and TRBJ1-2; D perhaps matches TRBD1 (6 bases). This CDR3 has 14 amino acids. From germline, CDR1 is MNHEY and CDR2 SMNVEV (reference sequence). V was cut by 3 bases and J by 3 bases, with 11 bases left in between. The CDR3 DNA is TGTGCCAGCAGTTTTACAGGGAACTACTATGGCTACACCTTC. It translates to CASSFTGNYYGYTF.

The rearrangement joins TRBV19 to TRBJ2-3, with 7 bases fitting TRBD2. The CDR3 length is 14 residues. Germline CDR1 LNHDA, CDR2 SQIVND (reference sequence). Trimming cost V 10 bases and J 5 bases; bases outside gene matches: 12. The CDR3 DNA reads TGTGCCACCTCAGGGCGGGAGTTTCGAGATACGCAGTATTTT. It codes for CATSGREFRDTQYF. The full variable domain, completed using reference TRBV19 and TRBJ2-3, is DGGITQSPKYLFRKEGQNVTLSCEQNLNHDAMYWYRQDPGQGLRLIYYSQIVNDFQKGDIAEGYSVSREKKESFPLTVTSAQKNPTAFYLCATSGREFRDTQYFGPGTRLTVL.

V gene TRBV11-3 combines with J gene TRBJ2-7, with unresolved D. Per germline, CDR1 SGHNT and CDR2 YENEEA. Trimming pared 1 base from V and 5 bases from J, leaving 6 bases between. This CDR3 is built from 12 residues. The CDR3 DNA sequence: TGTGCCAGCAGCTTAGGGCCCGACGAGCAGTACTTC. Translated: CASSLGPDEQYF. The full variable domain, completed using reference TRBV11-3 and TRBJ2-7, is EAGVVQSPRYKIIEKKQPVAFWCNPISGHNTLYWYLQNLGQGPELLIRYENEEAVDDSQLPKDRFSAERLKGVDSTLKIQPAELGDSAVYLCASSLGPDEQYFGPGTRLTVT.

The CDR3 bases are TGTGCCAGCAGCCAGACCAGAGCGGGAGGGCCGATCACCGGGGAGCTGTTTTTT. Translating gives CASSQTRAGGPITGELFF. The genes are TRBV21-1 and TRBJ2-2; TRBD2 is taken as the D call from the table, unchecked against the DNA. TRBV21-1 counts as a pseudogene. The CDR3 is made up of 18 amino acids.

The chain recombines TRBV7-8 with TRBJ2-6, with D perhaps matching TRBD2 (5 bases). Trimming stripped 2 bases from V and 3 bases from J, with 23 bases between. The CDR3 sequence is 20 residues long. From germline, CDR1 is SGHVS and CDR2 FQNEAQ. CDR3 residues: CASSLTGVGESSGGANVLTF. The CDR3 DNA is TGTGCCAGCAGCTTAACGGGTGTTGGGGAGAGCTCTGGTGGGGCCAACGTCCTGACTTTC.

The CDR3, as DNA: TGTGCCAGCAGCCACATCGTAGCAGGGATGTATGGCTACACCTTC. Translation gives CASSHIVAGMYGYTF. J is TRBJ1-2 and V is TRBV3-1 (or the pseudogene TRBV3-2); a weak D match, TRBD1 (5 bases). V gave up 3 bases and J gave up 5 bases, with 16 bases separating them. The CDR3 length is 15 residues. The germline gives CDR1 LGHDT, CDR2 YNNKEL (reference sequence).

This clone is a singleton in its sample. The V and J genes are TRBV5-1 and TRBJ1-2, with 7 positions matching TRBD1. The CDR3 contains 16 residues. V lost 1 base to trimming and J lost 0 bases; unmatched junction nucleotides: 6. Germline V gene lookup returns CDR1 SGHRS and CDR2 YFSETQ. The CDR3 loop reads CASSLLGDSANYGYTF. The CDR3 DNA reads as TGCGCCAGCAGCTTGTTAGGGGACAGCGCTAACTATGGCTACACCTTC.

This rearrangement joins TRBV7-2 to TRBJ1-1; 8 nucleotides agree with TRBD1. V shed 5 bases and J 4 bases; nucleotides not matched to a gene: 3. CDR1 is SGHTA and CDR2 is FQGNSA in the germline V gene. The CDR3 totals 13 residues. DNA of the CDR3: TGTGCCAGCAGCACAGGGGGAATCACTGAAGCTTTCTTT. The encoded protein is CASSTGGITEAFF. The whole variable domain, filled in from reference TRBV7-2 and TRBJ1-1, reads GAGVSQSPSNKVTEKGKDVELRCDPISGHTALYWYRQSLGQGLEFLIYFQGNSAPDKSGLPSDRFSAERTGGSVSTLTIQRTQQEDSAVYLCASSTGGITEAFFGQGTRLTVV.

The genes are TRBV4-2 and TRBJ2-3; weak D call: TRBD1 (6 bases). Germline loops: CDR1 LGHNA, CDR2 YNFKEQ. Trimming pared 5 bases from V and 9 bases from J, leaving 15 bases between. This CDR3 region has 13 residues. As DNA, the CDR3 is TGTGCCAGCAGCGGCGAAACAGGGATCACGCAGTATTTT. It translates to CASSGETGITQYF.

This chain uses TRBV12-3 or TRBV12-4 with TRBJ1-6; D unclear. The CDR3 has 13 residues. The ends were cut back, 7 bases at V and 7 bases at J, with 11 bases in the middle. This CDR3 reads CASKLIENSPLHF. Here the CDR3 DNA reads TGTGCCAGCAAACTGATCGAAAATTCACCCCTCCACTTT.

The chain uses TRBV3-1 (or the pseudogene TRBV3-2) and TRBJ2-2, with 9 bases lining up with TRBD2. This CDR3 contains 16 residues. Germline CDR1 is LGHDT and CDR2 is YNNKEL (reference sequence). The J segment lost 8 bases and the V segment lost 1 base, leaving 8 bases of the junction unmatched. The CDR3 spells CASSQGVSGRLGELFF. CDR3 nucleotides: TGTGCCAGCAGCCAAGGAGTTAGCGGGAGATTGGGGGAGCTGTTTTTT.

The chain carries TRBV14 and TRBJ1-4; a weak D match, TRBD1 (6 bases). The CDR3 spans 16 residues. Germline CDR1 and CDR2: SGHDN and FVKESK. Trimming stripped 1 base from V and 5 bases from J, with 14 bases between. DNA for the CDR3: TGTGCCAGCAGCCAAGTCAGGACAGAGCTCAATGAAAAACTGTTTTTT. This sequence encodes CASSQVRTELNEKLFF.

V and J are TRBV10-2 and TRBJ1-2; TRBD1 matches 8 bases. The CDR3 covers 16 residues. The germline V gene encodes CDR1 WSHSY and CDR2 SAAADI. The V segment lost 3 bases and the J segment 2 bases; nucleotides outside the gene matches: 8. CDR3 sequence (DNA): TGCGCCAGCAGTGAATCAGGGGGCGCCCCCAACTATGGCTACACCTTC. Translated, it gives CASSESGGAPNYGYTF.